These 20 T cell receptor beta chains came from one sample sequenced in a study of shared clonotypes between healthy human individuals. The data were produced by immunoSEQ multiplex PCR, yet TCRdb's version contains in-frame clones alone and is incomplete. Of 2 million or so clones detected, 95% appear once; the ten largest clones hold about 0.13%. Sequenced input: naive CD4+ T cells sorted from blood. The subset here: CD45RA+ positively selected. The receptors were gathered from a man aged 18 to 29 in good health.

The chain carries TRBV6-1 and TRBJ2-7, with no clear D. Between the trimmed V and J ends, which lost 5 bases and 2 bases, there was a span of 10 bases. The CDR3 has 13 residues. Germline V gene lookup returns CDR1 MNHNS and CDR2 SASEGT. Here the CDR3 DNA reads TGTGCCAGCAGTAAGATTGATACCTACGAGCAGTACTTC. It encodes CASSKIDTYEQYF.

This chain links TRBV9 with TRBJ2-7; 9 bases are shared with TRBD1. V dropped 4 bases and J dropped 7; count of bases not matched to a gene: 6. The CDR3 is 13 amino acids. Looked up from germline, CDR1 is SGDLS and CDR2 is YYNGEE. The CDR3 nucleotides read TGTGCCAGCAGCCGACAGGGGGTGAGAGAGCAGTACTTC. Encoded protein: CASSRQGVREQYF.

Comment on this clone: The same CDR3 can be traced to other DNA sequences in this sample. The V call is TRBV6-5, the J call TRBJ1-1, with 9 positions matching TRBD1. This CDR3 comprises 13 residues. V was pared by 7 bases and J by 4 bases, with 4 bases of the junction left unmatched. Germline CDR1 is MNHEY and CDR2 is SVGAGI. CDR3 nucleotides: TGTGCCAGCACTAGGGGACAGGGCACTGAAGCTTTCTTT. Encoded protein: CASTRGQGTEAFF.

This clone was recorded only once. The genes are TRBV9 and TRBJ2-1; either TRBD1 or TRBD2 may supply D (5 bases each). This CDR3 is 15 amino acids long. Germline lookup yields CDR1 SGDLS and CDR2 YYNGEE. V was pared by 9 bases and J by 1 base, with 17 bases between. CDR3 loop: CATSRDWGSYNEQFF. The CDR3 DNA reads TGTGCCACCTCCCGGGATTGGGGGTCCTACAATGAGCAGTTCTTC.

This clone was seen only once. This chain connects TRBV4-1 to TRBJ1-4; TRBD1 aligns across 9 bases. CDR3 length equals 16 residues. Germline CDR1 and CDR2: MGHRA and YSYEKL. J lost 8 bases, V lost 0 bases, and 7 bases had no gene match. The CDR3 spells CASSQDLGTGQEKLFF. The CDR3 DNA follows: TGCGCCAGCAGCCAAGATCTCGGGACAGGGCAAGAAAAACTGTTTTTT.

The rearrangement joins TRBV7-9 to TRBJ1-1; unclear D gene. Trimming cost V 3 bases and J 3 bases, with 20 bases left between them. This CDR3 is 17 amino acids long. Germline CDR1 SEHNR, CDR2 FQNEAQ (reference sequence). Here the CDR3 DNA reads TGTGCCAGCAGCTTCGTTATAGGACCCCGGCTGGACACTGAAGCTTTCTTT. Translating gives CASSFVIGPRLDTEAFF.

The chain carries TRBV7-6 and TRBJ2-7; the match to TRBD2 covers 8 bases. Trimming cost V 8 bases and J 2 bases; bases outside gene matches: 8. The CDR3 is 14 residues long. The V gene's germline CDR1 is SGHVS and CDR2 FNYEAQ. The CDR3, as DNA: TGTGCCAGCGGCGGAGCGGGGGACCCCTACGAGCAGTACTTC. This sequence encodes CASGGAGDPYEQYF.

The chain carries TRBV2 and TRBJ1-5; TRBD1 might be the D (6 bases). This CDR3 region has 14 residues. Trimming pared 2 bases from V and 4 bases from J, leaving 9 bases between. CDR1 is SNHLY, CDR2 FYNNEI, per germline. The CDR3 nucleotides are TGTGCCAGCAGTGAAAGGACAGAGAATCAGCCCCAGCATTTT. Protein: CASSERTENQPQHF. Together with reference TRBV2 and TRBJ1-5, the CDR3 gives the full variable domain: EPEVTQTPSHQVTQMGQEVILRCVPISNHLYFYWYRQILGQKVEFLVSFYNNEISEKSEIFDDQFSVERPDGSNFTLKIRSTKLEDSAMYFCASSERTENQPQHFGDGTRLSIL.

This chain connects TRBV6-5 to TRBJ2-3, with TRBD1 matching over 9 bases. Germline lookup yields CDR1 MNHEY and CDR2 SVGAGI. The CDR3 sequence is 14 residues long. Losses at the gene ends were 6 bases for V and 4 bases for J; bases not matched to a gene: 5. The CDR3 nucleotides are TGTGCCAGCAGCTCCGGGACAGGGTCAGATACGCAGTATTTT. It specifies CASSSGTGSDTQYF.

The sample holds one count of this clone. The rearrangement uses TRBV11-2 and TRBJ1-1; D is unclear. Trimming shortened V by 0 bases and J by 5 bases, and 7 bases separated the two germline ends. This CDR3 comprises 13 residues. The germline CDR1 and CDR2 sequences are SGHAT and FQNNGV. CDR3 in DNA: TGTGCCAGCAGCTTAGAGTGGGTGACTGAAGCTTTCTTT. Protein sequence: CASSLEWVTEAFF.

The chain is built from TRBV2 and TRBJ2-3; 7 bases are a match to TRBD2. The CDR3 has 12 amino acids. V dropped 9 bases and J dropped 7; count of bases not matched to a gene: 7. Germline V lookup: CDR1 SNHLY, CDR2 FYNNEI. CDR3 region: CARTSIGNTQYF. In nucleotides, the CDR3 is TGTGCCAGGACTAGCATTGGAAATACGCAGTATTTT.

In DNA, the CDR3 is TGTGCCAGCACCCGCGGGGGGACCCTCCCAAATCAGCCCCAGCATTTT. Protein sequence: CASTRGGTLPNQPQHF. The rearrangement joins TRBV28 to TRBJ1-5, with a weak D call TRBD1 (5 bases). Germline V gene sequence: CDR1 MDHEN, CDR2 SYDVKM. V was clipped by 7 bases and J by 4 bases, with 20 bases between them. This CDR3 contains 16 residues. Combining the CDR3 with reference TRBV28 and TRBJ1-5 gives the whole variable domain DVKVTQSSRYLVKRTGEKVFLECVQDMDHENMFWYRQDPGLGLRLIYFSYDVKMKEKGDIPEGYSVSREKKERFSLILESASTNQTSMYLCASTRGGTLPNQPQHFGDGTRLSIL.

Comments on this clone: Germline and junction disagree at one end, which may indicate a read error. The chain is built from TRBV7-7 and TRBJ2-1; 8 nucleotides agree with TRBD1. CDR1 and CDR2 (germline): SSHAT, FNYEAQ (reference sequence). The CDR3 runs 15 residues. The CDR3 DNA is TGTGCTAGCAGCCCCGGGACAGGAGAACTCAATGAGCAGTTCTTC. It codes for CASSPGTGELNEQFF.

This clone was seen just once. The V gene is TRBV6-5, the J gene TRBJ1-4; the D gene is possibly TRBD1 (6 bases). From germline, CDR1 is MNHEY and CDR2 SVGAGI. Trimming left V 1 base short and J 8 bases short, with 8 bases between. This CDR3 has 13 amino acids. The CDR3 bases are TGTGCCAGCAGTTACTTGCAGGGGGAAAAACTGTTTTTT. Translated: CASSYLQGEKLFF.

The V gene is TRBV28, the J gene TRBJ2-7; TRBD1 matches 7 bases. The length of the CDR3 is 14 residues. The J segment lost 3 bases and the V segment lost 5 bases, leaving 7 bases of the junction unmatched. Germline CDR1 reads MDHEN; CDR2 reads SYDVKM. The CDR3 sequence: CASSPGQLIYEQYF. Written as DNA, the CDR3 is TGTGCCAGCAGTCCGGGACAGCTAATCTACGAGCAGTACTTC.

The chain has TRBV30 and TRBJ2-7; the D gene is possibly TRBD1 (5 bases). V gave up 7 bases and J gave up 4 bases, with 17 bases separating them. Germline lookup yields CDR1 GTSNPN and CDR2 SVGIG (reference sequence). The CDR3 is made up of 13 amino acids. CDR3 DNA: TGTGCCTCTCTTAAGGGGCCCTCATACGAGCAGTACTTC. Protein: CASLKGPSYEQYF.

Comment on this clone: Sequence at one end of the junction differs from germline and may be a read error. The gene calls are TRBV11-2 and TRBJ2-7, with 8 bases identical to TRBD1. The CDR3 is made up of 13 amino acids. Per germline, CDR1 SGHAT and CDR2 FQNNGV. CDR3 nucleotides: TGTGCCAGCAGCCACAACTCAGGGGGCACCCCCAACTTC. Translation: CASSHNSGGTPNF.

The V and J genes are TRBV2 and TRBJ2-3, with D perhaps given as TRBD1 or TRBD2 (6 bases each). The CDR3 has 14 residues. The germline V and J ends were trimmed by 5 bases and 2 bases, with 11 bases remaining between them. The germline gives CDR1 SNHLY, CDR2 FYNNEI. The DNA of the CDR3 is TGTGCCAGCAGTTTAGGGGGGAACACAGATACGCAGTATTTT. Translation: CASSLGGNTDTQYF.

CDR3 in amino acids: CASTDPTGTFGELFF. In nucleotides, the CDR3 is TGTGCCAGCACTGACCCGACAGGGACGTTTGGGGAACTGTTTTTT. The genes are TRBV6-1 and TRBJ1-4, with 7 bases identical to TRBD1. Trimming cost V 7 bases and J 12 bases; bases outside gene matches: 17. CDR1 and CDR2 from the germline V gene are MNHNS and SASEGT. The CDR3 extends over 15 amino acids.

The chain uses TRBV7-9 and TRBJ2-7; D is possibly TRBD1 or TRBD2 (5 bases each). Germline V CDR1 and CDR2: SEHNR, FQNEAQ (reference sequence). Trimming took 1 base from V and 7 from J, leaving 11 bases between them. The CDR3 runs 13 residues. CDR3 region: CASSLEWDGEQYF. CDR3 bases: TGTGCCAGCAGCTTAGAATGGGACGGAGAGCAGTACTTC.